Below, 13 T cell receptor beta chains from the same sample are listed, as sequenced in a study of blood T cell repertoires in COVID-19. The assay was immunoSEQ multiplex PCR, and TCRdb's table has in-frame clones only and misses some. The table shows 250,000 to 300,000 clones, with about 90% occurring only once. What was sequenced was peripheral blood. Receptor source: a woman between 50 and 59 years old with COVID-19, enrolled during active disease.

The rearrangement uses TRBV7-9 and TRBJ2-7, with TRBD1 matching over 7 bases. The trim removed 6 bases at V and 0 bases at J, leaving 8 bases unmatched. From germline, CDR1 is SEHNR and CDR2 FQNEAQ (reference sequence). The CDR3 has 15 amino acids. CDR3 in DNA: TGTGCCAGCAGTCCTAGACAGGGCATCTCCTACGAGCAGTACTTC. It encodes CASSPRQGISYEQYF.

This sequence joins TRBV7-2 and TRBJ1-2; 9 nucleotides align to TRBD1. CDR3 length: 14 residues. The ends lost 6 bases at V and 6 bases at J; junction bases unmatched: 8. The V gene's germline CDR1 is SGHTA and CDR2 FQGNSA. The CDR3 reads CASSSLGTGNGYTF. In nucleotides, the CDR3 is TGTGCCAGCAGTTCACTCGGGACAGGGAATGGCTACACCTTC. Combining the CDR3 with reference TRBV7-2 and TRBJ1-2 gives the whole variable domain GAGVSQSPSNKVTEKGKDVELRCDPISGHTALYWYRQSLGQGLEFLIYFQGNSAPDKSGLPSDRFSAERTGGSVSTLTIQRTQQEDSAVYLCASSSLGTGNGYTFGSGTRLTVV.

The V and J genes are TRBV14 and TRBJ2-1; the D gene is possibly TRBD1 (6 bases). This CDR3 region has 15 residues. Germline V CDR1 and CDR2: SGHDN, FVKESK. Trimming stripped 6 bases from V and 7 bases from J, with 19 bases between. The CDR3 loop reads CASSPYTGLVNEQFF. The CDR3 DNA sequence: TGTGCCAGCAGTCCTTATACAGGGTTAGTAAATGAGCAGTTCTTC.

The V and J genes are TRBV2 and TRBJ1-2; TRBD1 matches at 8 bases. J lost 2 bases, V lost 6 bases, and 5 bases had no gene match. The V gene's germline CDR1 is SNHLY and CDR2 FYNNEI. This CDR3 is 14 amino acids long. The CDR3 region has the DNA TGTGCCAGCAGCTACGGACAGGGCAACTATGGCTACACCTTC. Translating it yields CASSYGQGNYGYTF.

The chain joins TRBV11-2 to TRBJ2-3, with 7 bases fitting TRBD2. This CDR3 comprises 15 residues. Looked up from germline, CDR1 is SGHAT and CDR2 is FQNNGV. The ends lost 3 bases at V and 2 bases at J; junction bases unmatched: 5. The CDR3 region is CASSFTSVHTDTQYF. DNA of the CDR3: TGTGCCAGCAGCTTTACTAGCGTACACACAGATACGCAGTATTTT.

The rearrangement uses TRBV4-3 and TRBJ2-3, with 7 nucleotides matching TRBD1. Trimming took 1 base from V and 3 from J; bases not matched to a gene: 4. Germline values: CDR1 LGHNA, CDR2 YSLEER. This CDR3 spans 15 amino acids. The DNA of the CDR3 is TGCGCCAGCAGCCAAGGAACAGGGGCGACAGATACGCAGTATTTT. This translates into CASSQGTGATDTQYF.

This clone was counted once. In DNA form, the CDR3 reads TGTGCCAGCAGTCCAGGACAGGCCGTAACCTACGAGCAGTACTTC. Translation gives CASSPGQAVTYEQYF. V usage is TRBV3-1 (or the pseudogene TRBV3-2) and J usage is TRBJ2-7; 7 bases are a match to TRBD1. This CDR3 contains 15 residues. Trimming cost V 6 bases and J 2 bases; bases outside gene matches: 10. Looked up from germline, CDR1 is LGHDT and CDR2 is YNNKEL (reference sequence).

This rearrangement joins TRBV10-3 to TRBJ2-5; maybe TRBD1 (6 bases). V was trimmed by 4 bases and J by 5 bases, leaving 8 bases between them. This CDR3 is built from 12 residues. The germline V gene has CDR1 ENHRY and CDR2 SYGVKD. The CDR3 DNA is TGTGCCATCAGTGGGACAGAGGAGACCCAGTACTTC. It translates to CAISGTEETQYF.

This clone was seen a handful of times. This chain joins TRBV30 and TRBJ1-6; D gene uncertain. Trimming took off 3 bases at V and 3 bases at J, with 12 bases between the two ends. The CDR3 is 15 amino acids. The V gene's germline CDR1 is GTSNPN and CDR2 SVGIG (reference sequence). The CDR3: CAWRPWANYNSPLHF. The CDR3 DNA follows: TGTGCCTGGAGGCCCTGGGCCAACTATAATTCACCCCTCCACTTT.

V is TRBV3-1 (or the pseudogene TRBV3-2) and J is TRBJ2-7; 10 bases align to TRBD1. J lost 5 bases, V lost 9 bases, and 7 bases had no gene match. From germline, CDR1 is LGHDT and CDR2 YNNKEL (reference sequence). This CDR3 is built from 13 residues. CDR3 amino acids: CASTDRGQNEQYF. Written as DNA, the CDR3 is TGTGCCAGTACCGACAGGGGGCAGAACGAGCAGTACTTC.

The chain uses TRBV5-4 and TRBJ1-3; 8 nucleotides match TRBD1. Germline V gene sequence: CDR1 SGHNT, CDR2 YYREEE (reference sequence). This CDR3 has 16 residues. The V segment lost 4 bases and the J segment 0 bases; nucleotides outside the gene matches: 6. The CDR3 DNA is TGTGCCAGCAGCACAACGACAGGGGTCTCTGGAAACACCATATATTTT. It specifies CASSTTTGVSGNTIYF.

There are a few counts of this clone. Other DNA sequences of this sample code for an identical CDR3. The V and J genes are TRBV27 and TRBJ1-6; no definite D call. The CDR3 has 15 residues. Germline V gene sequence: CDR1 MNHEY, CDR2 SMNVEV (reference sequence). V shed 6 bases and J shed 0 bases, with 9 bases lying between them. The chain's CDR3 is CASSSGSSYNSPLHF. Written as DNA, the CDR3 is TGTGCCAGCAGCTCCGGTAGCTCCTATAATTCACCCCTCCACTTT.

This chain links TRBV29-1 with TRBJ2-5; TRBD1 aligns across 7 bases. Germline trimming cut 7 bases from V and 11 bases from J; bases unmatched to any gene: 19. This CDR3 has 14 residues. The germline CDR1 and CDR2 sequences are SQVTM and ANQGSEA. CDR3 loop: CSGRQGPRSNGQYF. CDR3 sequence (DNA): TGCAGCGGTCGACAGGGCCCCCGCAGTAATGGGCAGTACTTC.